This TCR beta chain is from a study of identical twins. Study-level points and caveats: Twin sharing of out-of-frame TCR alpha was underestimated by models in monozygotic pairs.

A word on this clonotype: The antigen is unknown.

The CDR3 extends over 17 amino acids. The V end lost 1 base, the J end lost 4 bases, and 17 bases lay between the germline ends. Germline-derived CDR1 and CDR2 are SGHDN and FVKESK. TCRdb reprocessed the 5' RACE reads via MiXCR and lists one record per CDR3 protein. The sample has around 470,000 distinct CDR3 sequences, 12% to 15% seen once. The sample also formed part of further work on yellow fever vaccine responses in identical twins. That source reports: The T cell response to vaccination in identical twins was reportedly partly convergent and partly personalized.

Sequences were obtained from CD4+ T cells sorted from blood. The receptor was derived from a woman between 18 and 30 years old in good health. The chain has TRBV14 and TRBJ2-4; tentatively, D is TRBD1 or TRBD2 (7 bases each). CDR3 nucleotides: TGTGCCAGCAGCCAAGTCGTCCAGGGGGGGAGAAAAAACATTCAGTACTTC. It is translated as CASSQVVQGGRKNIQYF. The entire variable domain, with the rest obtained from reference TRBV14 and TRBJ2-4, is as follows: EAGVTQFPSHSVIEKGQTVTLRCDPISGHDNLYWYRRVMGKEIKFLLHFVKESKQDESGMPNNRFLAERTGGTYSTLKVQPAELEDSGVYFCASSQVVQGGRKNIQYFGAGTRLSVL.